Each of the 27 T cell receptor beta chains below was sequenced from the same sample in a study of HIV-infected patients and healthy controls (dated by TCRdb to the mid-2010s). Library method: 5' RACE. The instrument was an Illumina MiSeq. Clones were called with MiXCR by TCRdb after fastp trimmed the public reads at Q25, and only in-frame beta chains were retained. Merged by CDR3 protein, the rows form single entries marked with the most common genes and DNA. Present in this sample are about 64,000 distinct CDR3 sequences, roughly 19% of which were seen just once. The ten largest clones take up about 1.3% of the sample. What was sequenced was CD4+ T cells from blood. The receptors shown here come from a human donor in good health.

The CDR3 DNA follows: TGTGCCACCATCGGCCCTACCCTGGCAGATACGCAGTATTTT. Encoded protein: CATIGPTLADTQYF. The genes are TRBV19 and TRBJ2-3; no firm D call. Trimming removed 10 bases at V and 4 bases at J, with 18 bases between. This CDR3 spans 14 amino acids. The germline V gene encodes CDR1 LNHDA and CDR2 SQIVND (reference sequence).

This clonotype occurred a few times. This chain uses TRBV7-9 with TRBJ2-1, with a weak D call TRBD2 (6 bases). The CDR3 loop spans 14 amino acids. V shed 1 base and J shed 6 bases, with 10 bases lying between them. The germline V gene has CDR1 SEHNR and CDR2 FQNEAQ (reference sequence). CDR3 in DNA: TGTGCCAGCAGCTTAGAACTAGCTCGCAATGAGCAGTTCTTC. It specifies CASSLELARNEQFF.

By its share, this clonotype is medium-sized. The chain carries TRBV7-9 and TRBJ2-2; no clear D. Germline V gene lookup returns CDR1 SEHNR and CDR2 FQNEAQ (reference sequence). CDR3 size: 13 residues. Trimming took off 5 bases at V and 5 bases at J, with 9 bases between the two ends. The CDR3 coding sequence is TGTGCCAGCAGCGTAGATGTGACCGGGGAGCTGTTTTTT. This encodes CASSVDVTGELFF.

This clonotype was detected many times. V is TRBV29-1 and J is TRBJ1-2; 9 nucleotides align to TRBD1. Looked up from germline, CDR1 is SQVTM and CDR2 is ANQGSEA. This CDR3 region has 12 residues. The V and J ends lost 4 bases and 7 bases, in that order; junction bases with no gene match: 4. The CDR3 loop reads CSVARDRVGYTF. The DNA of the CDR3 is TGCAGCGTTGCCCGGGACAGGGTTGGCTACACCTTC.

The chain uses TRBV5-1 and TRBJ1-3; D ambiguous. Germline loops: CDR1 SGHRS, CDR2 YFSETQ. Trimming took 4 bases from V and 0 from J, leaving 8 bases between them. This CDR3 has 14 amino acids. This CDR3 is CASSDGNSGNTIYF. The DNA of the CDR3 is TGCGCCAGCAGCGACGGTAACTCTGGAAACACCATATATTTT.

The chain uses TRBV10-3 and TRBJ2-1; 10 bases are a match to TRBD2. With 10 bases clipped from V and 3 bases from J, the junction kept 6 bases outside the gene matches. CDR3 length: 14 amino acids. Germline V gene sequence: CDR1 ENHRY, CDR2 SYGVKD. The CDR3 DNA reads TGTGCCACCGCCGGGACTAGCGTCTACAATGAGCAGTTCTTC. Translation: CATAGTSVYNEQFF.

This clonotype has more than one count but fewer than ten. The rearrangement links TRBV23-1 to TRBJ2-5; D is unresolved. TRBV23-1 counts as an open reading frame of uncertain function. With 0 bases removed from V and 0 bases from J, the gap between germline ends came to 11 bases. This CDR3 is built from 16 residues. CDR3 in amino acids: CASSQSTPWYQETQYF. CDR3 DNA sequence: TGCGCCAGCAGTCAATCGACACCTTGGTACCAAGAGACCCAGTACTTC.

This clonotype occurred a few times. This rearrangement joins TRBV6-2 or TRBV6-3 to TRBJ1-2; D remains ambiguous. The CDR3 has 13 residues. Per the germline V gene, CDR1 is MNHEY and CDR2 is SVGEGT. Trimming removed 2 bases at V and 8 bases at J, with 12 bases between. The CDR3 DNA reads TGTGCCAGCAGTTACGGCCCACTCTCCGGCTACACCTTC. It codes for CASSYGPLSGYTF.

The chain has TRBV20-1 and TRBJ2-5; D may correspond to TRBD1 or TRBD2 (5 bases each). V was cut by 3 bases and J by 0 bases, with 11 bases left in between. The CDR3 sequence is 14 residues long. From germline, CDR1 is DFQATT and CDR2 SNEGSKA (reference sequence). CDR3 in amino acids: CSARAGTYQETQYF. CDR3 DNA sequence: TGCAGTGCTAGGGCCGGGACCTACCAAGAGACCCAGTACTTC.

This sequence joins TRBV29-1 and TRBJ2-7, with 10 positions matching TRBD1. This CDR3 spans 13 amino acids. In germline, CDR1 is SQVTM, CDR2 ANQGSEA. The J segment lost 5 bases and the V segment lost 5 bases, leaving 6 bases of the junction unmatched. The CDR3 region is CSVLFDRGHEQYF. CDR3 sequence (DNA): TGCAGCGTTCTCTTTGACAGGGGGCACGAGCAGTACTTC.

This clonotype was seen many times. DNA of the CDR3: TGTGCCAGCAGTATACGGGGTGTCGAGCCCCAGCATTTT. Its translation is CASSIRGVEPQHF. The rearrangement uses TRBV12-3 or TRBV12-4 and TRBJ1-5; D ambiguous. This CDR3 is 13 amino acids long. The V gene lost 5 bases and the J gene lost 8 bases, with 13 bases spanning the gap.

This clonotype was seen a few times. The chain couples TRBV6-5 to TRBJ1-5, with no clear D. V lost 2 bases and J lost 0, with 2 bases in between. CDR1 is MNHEY, CDR2 SVGAGI, per germline. The CDR3 has 13 amino acids. CDR3 DNA sequence: TGTGCCAGCAGTTACGATAGCAATCAGCCCCAGCATTTT. This gives the protein CASSYDSNQPQHF.

The chain employs TRBV5-1 and TRBJ2-7; 11 nucleotides agree with TRBD1. Germline lookup yields CDR1 SGHRS and CDR2 YFSETQ. The CDR3 sequence is 18 residues long. After removal of 6 bases from V and 5 bases from J, the junction contained 19 bases not matched to a gene. CDR3 DNA: TGCGCCAGCAAAGCGACAAGGTGGGACAGGGGGACCTTTAACGAGCAGTACTTC. This gives the protein CASKATRWDRGTFNEQYF.

The table lists this clonotype with many counts. The chain uses TRBV20-1 and TRBJ2-1, with D tentatively TRBD2 (5 bases). This CDR3 region has 15 residues. V shed 1 base and J shed 5 bases, with 15 bases lying between them. The germline gives CDR1 DFQATT, CDR2 SNEGSKA (reference sequence). CDR3 sequence reads: CSARALAGKDNEQFF. The CDR3 DNA reads as TGCAGTGCTAGAGCTCTTGCGGGCAAGGACAATGAGCAGTTCTTC.

This chain connects TRBV12-3 or TRBV12-4 to TRBJ2-1; 14 bases fit TRBD2. The J segment lost 10 bases and the V segment lost 4 bases, leaving 12 bases of the junction unmatched. CDR3 length equals 17 residues. CDR3 sequence reads: CASSWTPGLAGAGEQFF. The CDR3 bases are TGTGCCAGCAGTTGGACGCCGGGACTAGCGGGAGCAGGGGAGCAGTTCTTC.

This clonotype was detected only a few times. The chain combines TRBV18 with TRBJ2-5; D might be TRBD1 (6 bases). CDR1 is KGHSH, CDR2 LQKENI, per germline. Trimming left V 2 bases short and J 4 bases short, with 14 bases between. The CDR3 spans 15 residues. CDR3 DNA: TGTGCCAGCTCACCAAGGTTTTCAGGGGCAGAGACCCAGTACTTC. Amino acid sequence: CASSPRFSGAETQYF.

The table lists this clonotype with many counts. The rearrangement joins TRBV20-1 to TRBJ2-1; 7 bases are a match to TRBD1. J was trimmed by 7 bases and V by 5 bases; bases with no gene match: 8. The CDR3 runs 13 residues. Germline V gene sequence: CDR1 DFQATT, CDR2 SNEGSKA (reference sequence). For the CDR3, the DNA is TGCAGTGCTGACAGGGAGAATTCGAATGAGCAGTTCTTC. Its protein is CSADRENSNEQFF.

This clonotype was recorded a few times. The chain carries TRBV4-1 and TRBJ1-5, with D maybe TRBD1 (5 bases). In germline, CDR1 is MGHRA, CDR2 YSYEKL. Trimming took off 4 bases at V and 3 bases at J, with 13 bases between the two ends. CDR3 length: 15 amino acids. CDR3 in amino acids: CASSLTVITNQPQHF. CDR3 sequence (DNA): TGCGCCAGCAGCCTGACAGTAATTACCAATCAGCCCCAGCATTTT.

This clonotype was observed many times. This sequence joins TRBV6-5 and TRBJ1-6; D is uncertain. Deletions cut 0 bases from V and 9 bases from J, with 12 bases between. The CDR3 length is 15 residues. Per germline, CDR1 MNHEY and CDR2 SVGAGI. In DNA, the CDR3 is TGTGCCAGCAGTTACTCACGGCAGAGTCCTTCACCCCTCCACTTT. It specifies CASSYSRQSPSPLHF.

This clonotype occurred a few times. The chain couples TRBV19 to TRBJ2-3, with 9 bases aligning to TRBD2. Germline values: CDR1 LNHDA, CDR2 SQIVND (reference sequence). CDR3 size: 17 residues. The trim removed 5 bases at V and 2 bases at J, leaving 11 bases unmatched. CDR3 DNA: TGTGCCAGTAGTCGTTCTCGACTAGCGGCCTACACAGATACGCAGTATTTT. This codes for CASSRSRLAAYTDTQYF.

The sample holds many counts of this clonotype. This chain connects TRBV20-1 to TRBJ1-1, with D perhaps TRBD1 (6 bases). The germline CDR1 and CDR2 sequences are DFQATT and SNEGSKA (reference sequence). This CDR3 is 15 amino acids long. V was clipped by 2 bases and J by 4 bases, with 17 bases between them. The CDR3 coding sequence is TGCAGTGCTAGATCCCCCATCAGGGGTAGCACTGAAGCTTTCTTT. It codes for CSARSPIRGSTEAFF.

This clonotype was counted at least ten times. The rearrangement joins TRBV20-1 to TRBJ1-2; D is undetermined. Germline CDR1 is DFQATT and CDR2 is SNEGSKA (reference sequence). CDR3 length: 13 amino acids. The ends were cut back, 4 bases at V and 5 bases at J, with 14 bases in the middle. In DNA, the CDR3 is TGCAGTGCTAAGGCTCCTAATACGTATGGCTACACCTTC. Its translation: CSAKAPNTYGYTF.

This rearrangement joins TRBV2 to TRBJ1-2; D ambiguous. Germline V gene lookup returns CDR1 SNHLY and CDR2 FYNNEI. The ends were cut back, 4 bases at V and 0 bases at J, with 9 bases in the middle. CDR3 size: 14 residues. In DNA form, the CDR3 reads TGTGCCAGCAGTGGGGCAAAAGCTAACTATGGCTACACCTTC. It encodes CASSGAKANYGYTF.

This clonotype was observed at least ten times. The CDR3 protein is CSVTRYNEQFF. The CDR3 DNA follows: TGCAGCGTAACTCGATACAATGAGCAGTTCTTC. The chain carries TRBV29-1 and TRBJ2-1; D is uncertain. Deletions cut 6 bases from V and 4 bases from J, with 7 bases between. The CDR3 length is 11 residues. CDR1 and CDR2 (germline): SQVTM, ANQGSEA.

The chain couples TRBV20-1 to TRBJ1-1, with a tentative D call TRBD1 (5 bases). CDR1 DFQATT and CDR2 SNEGSKA come from the germline V gene (reference sequence). The CDR3 is 12 amino acids. The CDR3 nucleotides read TGCGCTCAGGGAGGGATCGGAGATGAAGCTTTCTTT. This gives the protein CAQGGIGDEAFF.

The chain is built from TRBV2 and TRBJ2-7, with 9 positions matching TRBD1. The V gene's germline CDR1 is SNHLY and CDR2 FYNNEI. This CDR3 is 13 amino acids long. The J segment lost 0 bases and the V segment lost 8 bases, leaving 2 bases of the junction unmatched. Written as DNA, the CDR3 is TGTGCCAGCCGGGACAGGGCCTCCTACGAGCAGTACTTC. It translates to CASRDRASYEQYF.

The rearrangement joins TRBV7-2 to TRBJ2-1; tentatively, D is TRBD2 (5 bases). This CDR3 has 14 amino acids. The V end lost 4 bases, the J end lost 8 bases, and 15 bases lay between the germline ends. Germline V gives CDR1 SGHTA, CDR2 FQGNSA. The CDR3 DNA reads as TGTGCCAGCAGCTCCCCGCCCGCAGCGGATGAGCAGTTCTTC. It yields the protein CASSSPPAADEQFF.